The 28 T cell receptor beta chains below come from one sample, sequenced in a study of shared clonotypes between healthy human individuals. Using immunoSEQ multiplex PCR, the repertoire was profiled, and TCRdb retains in-frame clones only, with some absent. Of around 370,000 clones in the sample, approximately 97% were seen once. Material: memory CD8+ T cells sorted from blood. Subset reported: CD45RO+ cells pooled with CCR7-negative TemRA cells. The source of these receptors is a young man in good health.

This chain connects TRBV5-4 to TRBJ2-2; 7 bases align to TRBD2. This CDR3 has 14 residues. Unmatched junction bases numbered 3, after V lost 2 bases and J lost 5 bases. CDR1 and CDR2 from the germline V gene are SGHNT and YYREEE (reference sequence). The CDR3 protein is CASSLMGGTGELFF. CDR3 nucleotides: TGTGCCAGCAGCTTAATGGGGGGGACCGGGGAGCTGTTTTTT.

The V call is TRBV28, the J call TRBJ2-1; the match to TRBD2 covers 12 bases. Looked up from germline, CDR1 is MDHEN and CDR2 is SYDVKM. After removal of 3 bases from V and 9 bases from J, the junction contained 6 bases not matched to a gene. This CDR3 spans 15 amino acids. CDR3 sequence reads: CASSFLAGGPSEQFF. In DNA, the CDR3 is TGTGCCAGCAGTTTTCTAGCGGGAGGGCCTAGTGAGCAGTTCTTC.

The chain is built from TRBV7-9 and TRBJ2-1; TRBD1 matches 7 bases. The CDR3 spans 17 residues. The germline V gene has CDR1 SEHNR and CDR2 FQNEAQ (reference sequence). The trim removed 1 base at V and 2 bases at J, leaving 8 bases unmatched. The CDR3 nucleotides read TGTGCCAGCAGCTTAGGGTCAACGACAGGGCCCTACAATGAGCAGTTCTTC. Translating it yields CASSLGSTTGPYNEQFF.

This clone showed up just once. Within the sample, other DNA sequences also encode this same CDR3. This chain joins TRBV11-3 and TRBJ2-2; D is undetermined. Germline CDR1 reads SGHNT; CDR2 reads YENEEA. V was pared by 1 base and J by 5 bases, with 5 bases between. CDR3 length equals 13 residues. CDR3 nucleotides: TGTGCCAGCAGCTTAGGAAGGACCGGGGAGCTGTTTTTT. This codes for CASSLGRTGELFF. The variable domain in full, with the rest retrieved from reference TRBV11-3 and TRBJ2-2, is EAGVVQSPRYKIIEKKQPVAFWCNPISGHNTLYWYLQNLGQGPELLIRYENEEAVDDSQLPKDRFSAERLKGVDSTLKIQPAELGDSAVYLCASSLGRTGELFFGEGSRLTVL.

This chain connects TRBV6-1 to TRBJ2-7; TRBD2 matches at 12 bases. The CDR3 consists of 15 residues. V lost 6 bases and J lost 4; bases outside the gene matches: 7. Germline V gene sequence: CDR1 MNHNS, CDR2 SASEGT. The DNA of the CDR3 is TGTGCCAGCAGGGACGGACTAGCGGGATGGTACGAGCAGTACTTC. It translates to CASRDGLAGWYEQYF.

The chain has TRBV4-2 and TRBJ2-3, with D unclear. Per the germline V gene, CDR1 is LGHNA and CDR2 is YNFKEQ. CDR3 length: 17 residues. V was pared by 2 bases and J by 0 bases, with 15 bases between. The CDR3: CASSQYRVTASTDTQYF. The CDR3 coding sequence is TGTGCCAGCAGCCAATACCGAGTGACGGCTAGCACAGATACGCAGTATTTT.

The genes are TRBV28 and TRBJ2-7; the match to TRBD1 covers 9 bases. The germline CDR1 and CDR2 sequences are MDHEN and SYDVKM. Trimming at V came to 7 bases and at J to 5 bases, leaving 6 bases not matched to a gene. The CDR3 covers 13 residues. The CDR3 DNA follows: TGTGCCAGCACCCAGGACAGGGGAAACGAGCAGTACTTC. It encodes CASTQDRGNEQYF.

For this clone: This specimen includes other DNA sequences encoding the same CDR3. The genes are TRBV7-9 and TRBJ2-5, with unresolved D. This CDR3 has 12 residues. Germline V gene sequence: CDR1 SEHNR, CDR2 FQNEAQ (reference sequence). V was shortened by 5 bases and J by 5 bases, with 9 bases between the two germline ends. For the CDR3, the DNA is TGTGCCAGCAGCCCCCTAGGCGAGACCCAGTACTTC. This encodes CASSPLGETQYF.

The gene calls are TRBV7-9 and TRBJ2-7; the D is unclear. Trimming pared 4 bases from V and 4 bases from J, leaving 5 bases between. The length of the CDR3 is 11 residues. CDR1 and CDR2 (germline): SEHNR, FQNEAQ (reference sequence). CDR3 residues: CASSSLYEQYF. CDR3 coding DNA: TGTGCCAGCAGCTCCCTTTACGAGCAGTACTTC. Variable domain in full (rest from reference TRBV7-9 and TRBJ2-7): DTGVSQNPRHKITKRGQNVTFRCDPISEHNRLYWYRQTLGQGPEFLTYFQNEAQLEKSRLLSDRFSAERPKGSFSTLEIQRTEQGDSAMYLCASSSLYEQYFGPGTRLTVT.

J is TRBJ2-1 and V is TRBV2, with 7 positions matching TRBD2. The germline CDR1 and CDR2 sequences are SNHLY and FYNNEI. The CDR3 is made up of 16 amino acids. V lost 6 bases to trimming and J lost 0 bases; unmatched junction nucleotides: 8. The CDR3 DNA reads TGTGCCAGCAGCAGTGGAGCGGGGAGCTCCTACAATGAGCAGTTCTTC. It yields the protein CASSSGAGSSYNEQFF.

The CDR3 region has the DNA TGTGCCAGCAGTCCCCCTAGCGGGAGGGCTTCCGGGGAGCTGTTTTTT. Translating gives CASSPPSGRASGELFF. The V and J genes are TRBV27 and TRBJ2-2; 12 positions match TRBD2. Germline values: CDR1 MNHEY, CDR2 SMNVEV (reference sequence). This CDR3 is 16 amino acids long. The V and J ends lost 5 bases and 6 bases, in that order; junction bases with no gene match: 7.

This clone is a singleton in its sample. The genes are TRBV28 and TRBJ2-6; D is tentatively TRBD1 or TRBD2 (5 bases each). This CDR3 contains 16 residues. Trimming stripped 5 bases from V and 2 bases from J, with 13 bases between. Germline CDR1 is MDHEN and CDR2 is SYDVKM. The CDR3 protein is CASSQIGAPGANVLTF. CDR3 nucleotides: TGTGCCAGCAGTCAAATCGGGGCCCCTGGGGCCAACGTCCTGACTTTC.

The chain carries TRBV15 and TRBJ1-2, with D possibly TRBD1 on 6 matching bases. The CDR3 length is 13 residues. In germline, CDR1 is LNHNV, CDR2 YYDKDF (reference sequence). V shed 1 base and J shed 4 bases, with 7 bases lying between them. The CDR3 is CATSRGTVYGYTF. The CDR3 nucleotides read TGTGCCACCAGCAGAGGGACAGTCTATGGCTACACCTTC.

The rearrangement joins TRBV28 to TRBJ1-5, with 8 bases fitting TRBD1. The trim removed 1 base at V and 9 bases at J, leaving 8 bases unmatched. The CDR3 extends over 15 amino acids. The germline gives CDR1 MDHEN, CDR2 SYDVKM. The CDR3 DNA reads TGTGCCAGCAGTTTATCAGGTTCCGGGACAGGGCCCCAGCATTTT. Amino acid sequence: CASSLSGSGTGPQHF.

The chain employs TRBV10-3 and TRBJ1-5; D gene unclear. Looked up from germline, CDR1 is ENHRY and CDR2 is SYGVKD. Trimming shortened V by 4 bases and J by 4 bases, and 5 bases separated the two germline ends. The CDR3 consists of 12 residues. The CDR3 loop is CAISGINQPQHF. The CDR3 nucleotides are TGTGCCATCAGTGGGATAAATCAGCCCCAGCATTTT.

This chain joins TRBV5-1 and TRBJ2-5; 7 nucleotides agree with TRBD2. Germline CDR1 is SGHRS and CDR2 is YFSETQ. V was clipped by 4 bases and J by 2 bases; unmatched bases: 14. CDR3 size: 17 residues. Here the CDR3 reads CASSRLTRLAVQETQYF. The DNA for the CDR3 is TGCGCCAGCAGCCGCCTCACCCGGCTAGCGGTACAAGAGACCCAGTACTTC.

The chain carries TRBV6-1 and TRBJ2-7; D might be TRBD2 (5 bases). The CDR3 is 13 residues long. Germline CDR1 reads MNHNS; CDR2 reads SASEGT. Trimming left V 1 base short and J 11 bases short, with 15 bases between. The CDR3: CASSEVLYTGKYF. The DNA for the CDR3 is TGTGCCAGCAGTGAAGTACTTTATACGGGGAAGTACTTC.

Comments on this clone: This sample also contains other DNA sequences that code for the same CDR3. The chain has TRBV30 and TRBJ1-1, with D unresolved. The V end lost 0 bases, the J end lost 4 bases, and 3 bases lay between the germline ends. Germline V lookup: CDR1 GTSNPN, CDR2 SVGIG (reference sequence). The CDR3 spans 11 residues. CDR3 coding DNA: TGTGCCTGGAGTGTACTCACTGAAGCTTTCTTT. Translating it yields CAWSVLTEAFF.

V usage is TRBV2 and J usage is TRBJ2-3; 10 positions match TRBD2. V trimming: 0 bases; J trimming: 3 bases; junction bases outside the gene matches: 12. Germline values: CDR1 SNHLY, CDR2 FYNNEI. The CDR3 is 19 residues long. The DNA for the CDR3 is TGTGCCAGCAGTGAAGCGCTTGATAGCGGGAGGTTTTCGACAGATACGCAGTATTTT. Encoded protein: CASSEALDSGRFSTDTQYF.

About this clone itself: The same CDR3 also results from other DNA sequences found in this sample. The chain carries TRBV30 and TRBJ2-7; unclear D gene. Trimming left V 0 bases short and J 4 bases short, with 7 bases between. The CDR3 sequence is 12 residues long. Germline lookup yields CDR1 GTSNPN and CDR2 SVGIG (reference sequence). The CDR3 is CAWSVLGYEQYF. For the CDR3, the DNA is TGTGCCTGGAGTGTGCTAGGGTACGAGCAGTACTTC.

This chain connects TRBV28 to TRBJ1-2, with 7 nucleotides matching TRBD1. The V segment lost 7 bases and the J segment 3 bases; nucleotides outside the gene matches: 14. Germline CDR1 is MDHEN and CDR2 is SYDVKM. The CDR3 loop spans 16 amino acids. CDR3 DNA: TGTGCCAGCACCCAGGACAGGACCCGGGCCGACTATGGCTACACCTTC. Protein product: CASTQDRTRADYGYTF.

The chain has TRBV4-2 and TRBJ2-5, with D perhaps TRBD2 (5 bases). The V gene's germline CDR1 is LGHNA and CDR2 YNFKEQ. The germline V and J ends were trimmed by 0 bases and 5 bases, with 10 bases remaining between them. The CDR3 sequence is 14 residues long. The CDR3 bases are TGTGCCAGCAGCCAAGAAGGCGGGTTCGAGACCCAGTACTTC. Its protein is CASSQEGGFETQYF.

The J gene is TRBJ2-3, the V gene TRBV6-1; D possibly corresponds to TRBD2 (5 bases). The CDR3 length is 16 residues. The V and J ends lost 3 bases and 0 bases respectively, with 13 bases between them. Germline V gene sequence: CDR1 MNHNS, CDR2 SASEGT. The CDR3 DNA is TGTGCCAGCAGTGAGGGAGCGGACTCTAGCACAGATACGCAGTATTTT. The encoded protein is CASSEGADSSTDTQYF.

The chain has TRBV30 and TRBJ1-2; possible D gene TRBD1, 6 bases. Trimming cost V 1 base and J 5 bases, with 8 bases left between them. The CDR3 extends over 12 amino acids. Germline-derived CDR1 and CDR2 are GTSNPN and SVGIG (reference sequence). In DNA form, the CDR3 reads TGTGCCTGGAGTGCGGGACAATATGGCTACACCTTC. Translating gives CAWSAGQYGYTF. The full variable domain, with the rest looked up from reference TRBV30 and TRBJ1-2, is SQTIHQWPATLVQPVGSPLSLECTVEGTSNPNLYWYRQAAGRGLQLLFYSVGIGQISSEVPQNLSASRPQDRQFILSSKKLLLSDSGFYLCAWSAGQYGYTFGSGTRLTVV.

V usage is TRBV27 and J usage is TRBJ2-7; tentatively, D is TRBD1 (6 bases). There are 14 residues in the CDR3. V dropped 5 bases and J dropped 3 bases, with 14 bases sitting between them. Germline CDR1 and CDR2: MNHEY and SMNVEV (reference sequence). The CDR3 nucleotides are TGTGCCAGCAGTCCCCAGGGGAAGGGCTACGAGCAGTACTTC. Residues: CASSPQGKGYEQYF.

The genes are TRBV10-2 and TRBJ2-1; D gene uncertain. The CDR3 runs to 16 residues. CDR1 and CDR2 from the germline V gene are WSHSY and SAAADI. Trimming left V 6 bases short and J 2 bases short, with 17 bases between. CDR3 DNA sequence: TGCGCCAGCAGCTACTGGCCCCTATCCCCCTACAATGAGCAGTTCTTC. Translating it yields CASSYWPLSPYNEQFF.

This clone came up once. V usage is TRBV10-2 and J usage is TRBJ2-4; 8 bases map to TRBD2. The CDR3 totals 18 residues. Germline V CDR1 and CDR2: WSHSY, SAAADI. With 5 bases clipped from V and 0 bases from J, the junction kept 12 bases outside the gene matches. The CDR3 nucleotides read TGCGCCAGCAGTCCCAGAGCGGGAGCGAACTTAGCCAAAAACATTCAGTACTTC. It encodes CASSPRAGANLAKNIQYF.

The chain employs TRBV30 and TRBJ1-5, with D unresolved. CDR1 and CDR2 (germline): GTSNPN, SVGIG (reference sequence). Trimming took off 0 bases at V and 4 bases at J, with 7 bases between the two ends. The CDR3 covers 13 residues. This chain's CDR3 is CAWSVQKNQPQHF. The CDR3 DNA reads as TGTGCCTGGAGTGTACAAAAAAATCAGCCCCAGCATTTT. Based on the CDR3 plus reference TRBV30 and TRBJ1-5, the full variable domain is SQTIHQWPATLVQPVGSPLSLECTVEGTSNPNLYWYRQAAGRGLQLLFYSVGIGQISSEVPQNLSASRPQDRQFILSSKKLLLSDSGFYLCAWSVQKNQPQHFGDGTRLSIL.